Below, one T cell receptor (beta chain) is given with its context. Which antigen it targets is not known. This record comes from a study of cytomegalovirus exposure and HLA in healthy donors (dated by TCRdb to about 2017). Background for the entire study: In an earlier analysis of roughly 500 of the donors, less than 350 Gb of sequence data and 117 million unique TCR beta sequences from roughly 180 million T cells were reported. About 280 gigabases of sequencing data and around 85 million unique TCR sequences made up an early release that covered over 550 HLA-typed donors. Of the 300 to 500 genotyped donors, roughly 76% were placed in the genetic ancestry cluster associated with self-reported Caucasian donors. The study aimed to test whether cataloging public T cell receptors could reveal signatures of past pathogen exposure. The study profiled the T cell repertoires of hundreds of subjects by immunosequencing and related them to cytomegalovirus serostatus. Along with the approximately 700-subject first cohort, a separate validation cohort of over a hundred different subjects was used. To predict cytomegalovirus infection status, the study brought together high-throughput TCR immunosequencing, statistical association of individual TCRs with disease status, and machine learning. A later analysis re-analyzed previously published TCR beta repertoires from several hundred donors and added high-resolution HLA genotyping to study TCR occurrence patterns. Rather than drawing on any new phenotypic data, the later analysis identified candidate immune exposures from TCR beta sequences and the way those sequences occurred across donors. An earlier analysis of fewer than 700 of the donors applied high-throughput TCR beta sequencing to assess whether each TCR beta V gene segment acted as functional or pseudogenic. Donor age, sex, ethnicity and CMV serostatus were compiled alongside the repertoire data. A later genetic analysis took genome-wide SNP genotypes for about 65% of the 666 donors and used that subset as a discovery cohort. Every discovery cohort repertoire had been produced on one sequencing platform. HLA typing included class I and class II loci at four-digit resolution. Typing coverage differed by locus: A, B, C, DRB1 and DQB1 were typed in roughly 629-640 donors, DQA1 in 500 to 550, DPA1 in approximately 610, and DPB1 in just under 490. Because of strong linkage in the cohort, roughly five DR-DQ haplotypes were treated as single units for association and clustering. On average, 235,054 unique TCR beta nucleotide sequences were sequenced per donor among a few hundred genotyped donors of the cohort, with 15% to 20% of those sequences being non-productive.

Its CDR3 holds 13 amino acids, cysteine through phenylalanine. Of all the DNA, just the CDR3 is kept, 39 bases in frame from base 1. The trim is 6 bases for V and 9 bases for J, with a gap of 15 bases between the germline ends. The germline V gene gives CDR1 as SNHLY and CDR2 as FYNNEI. The library was produced with the immunoSEQ multiplex PCR assay. For the multiplex PCR, a mixture combining 60 forward primers for TCR Vbeta segments and 13 reverse primers for TCR Jbeta segments was used. The CDR3 region of rearranged TCR beta genes was amplified from genomic DNA with a multiplex PCR assay. On the Illumina HiSeq System, the amplified TCR beta libraries were sequenced as 87-base-pair reads. The published analysis was carried out like this. Across the 700 or so repertoires, a later analysis counted 80 million or so unique TCR beta chains, around 10 million of which were shared by at least two donors. Raw reads were error-corrected and collapsed into unique sequences by a nearest-neighbor algorithm in which closely related sequences were merged to remove PCR and sequencing errors. Alignment of CDR3 sequences to IMGT reference sequences was used to assign V, D and J gene segments. For a sequence to be retained, a match of at least six nucleotides to both a V gene segment and a J gene segment was required. Rearrangements were classified as productive when the CDR3 lacked stop codons and remained in frame with V and J, and all other rearrangements were classified as non-productive. CDR3 was defined by IMGT convention, running from the second conserved V-encoded cysteine to the conserved J-encoded phenylalanine. In an earlier analysis of around 570 of the donors, sequences lacking an unambiguous match to a single V gene segment were excluded. In an earlier analysis of approximately 500 of the donors, a V segment was called functional when productive rearrangements were above 56.7%, and segregating when the standard deviation between donors exceeded 5%. To diagnose cytomegalovirus status from the catalog of TCR beta chain sequences, a statistical classification framework was built. A later analysis assigned V and J genes by comparing TCR nucleotide sequences with IMGT/GENE-DB human TR gene sequences. A later analysis assigned CDR3 sequences and most-parsimonious VDJ recombination scenarios with the TCRdist pipeline. A later analysis defined each TCR beta chain by its CDR3 amino acid sequence plus V-gene family, and excluded reads lacking a unique V-gene family. To address suspected cross-contamination and a sequencing artifact, a later analysis removed around 590 highly shared, low-generation-probability nucleotide sequences. For each public chain, a later analysis derived a clonal expansion index from normalized ranks of inferred template counts within each repertoire. In a later analysis, generation probabilities were computed using a VDJ recombination model fitted to out-of-frame rearrangements, and the results were checked against IGoR. Hypergeometric tests were used in a later analysis to score TCR-TCR, TCR-HLA and TCR-CMV co-occurrence, with a repertoire-size bias correction applied to the TCR pairs. False discovery rates were estimated in a later analysis by permuting HLA or CMV assignments 20 times. In a later analysis, co-occurring TCRs were grouped using DBSCAN, with TCRdist sequence similarity added in when clustering inside HLA-allele-positive subsets. Repertoires with fewer than 30,000 or more than 120,000 public chains were left out of co-occurrence clustering, as were about 5 repertoires with anomalous nucleotide sharing. TCRdb provides this immuneACCESS table in a form limited to in-frame rearrangements. Some clones are lacking; in checked studies, under half of them reflect an unresolved V gene, and why the rest are absent is not known. V and J calls and clone size are those listed in that table; D and trimming were worked out from the DNA. The sample table includes about 88,000 clones. Just over 5.5% of the sample is held by the ten biggest clonotypes.

The cohort comprised hundreds of healthy bone marrow donors. At the time of sampling, all cohort members were nominally healthy, though unrecorded immune exposures were likely present. The donor tested CMV seropositive and was one of the 289 seropositive cohort members. A peripheral blood sample was provided by each donor, and peripheral blood mononuclear cells were used for TCR beta sequencing. Genomic DNA was extracted from the blood cell samples with the Qiagen DNeasy Blood Extraction Kit. The investigation overall reported the following: A cluster of highly shared sequence variants was judged likely to be a technical artifact of the sequencing pipeline. A further reported finding was that TCR beta sequences accurately predicted the HLA-A and HLA-B alleles for most subjects in the first cohort. The authors suggested that the approach could potentially be generalized to other disease states and immunological phenotypes. In an earlier analysis of 587 of the donors, most TCR beta V segments appeared in productive rearrangements about 87% or about 30% of the time, broadly matching IMGT annotations. Strong co-occurrence of HLA alleles, especially DR and DQ, made assigning TCR associations to individual alleles difficult. Specific HLA alleles were associated with 15,000 to 20,000 TCR beta sequences at a false discovery rate of 0.05 in a later analysis. Correlated functional status among segregating V segments might be attributable to linkage disequilibrium, but an unknown experimental factor could not be ruled out. A later analysis found that TCR association rates varied across HLA loci, with DRB1 alleles showing the most associated TCRs and HLA-C alleles the fewest. Compared with equally common non-associated chains, HLA-associated TCR beta chains in a later analysis were more clonally expanded and had lower generation probabilities. Because counts were too low, 15 or so rarely observed V segments, including chromosome 9 orphons, were excluded from the earlier analysis of some 590 of the donors. In vitro tests confirmed that a few of the cytomegalovirus-associated TCR beta chains recognize cytomegalovirus antigens. For the cohort, immune exposure information was limited to CMV serostatus. A total of some 180 TCR beta chains were listed by the study as associated with cytomegalovirus. Because HLA typing was unavailable for some donors at each locus, only the typed subset was used in association tests. This cohort had only TCR beta chains sequenced, and the lack of alpha or paired-chain data limited which features could be detected. A later genetic analysis reported fewer N-insertions in productive TCRs among donors in an Asian-associated ancestry cluster than the roughly 700-donor mean. The presence/absence analyses assumed that sequencing depth was roughly uniform across donors, and that assumption may not be true. In a later analysis, most CMV-associated TCR beta chains were found to appear HLA-restricted, with HLA associations seemingly driven largely by CMV exposure. In both the original and validation cohorts, the classifier was reported to diagnose cytomegalovirus status with high specificity and sensitivity. Some IMGT-functional V segments, including TRBV6-2 and TRBV6-3, could not be distinguished by the 87-base-pair reads and were therefore excluded. Several of the top co-occurrence clusters appeared to be linked to parvovirus B19, influenza, CMV and Epstein-Barr virus, according to a later analysis. In a later genetic analysis, a missense DCLRE1C variant was associated with V-gene and J-gene trimming of TCR beta chains, and the association was replicated in an independent cohort. While some public TCRs were present in many individuals, most TCR sequences turned up only very rarely across donors.

The sequenced sample consisted of PBMCs. The source is a girl aged 5 to 17 in good health and CMV-seropositive. The rearrangement joined TRBV2 to TRBJ2-1; perhaps TRBD1 is the D gene, with 6 bases matching. At the DNA level, the sequence is TGTGCCAGCAGCGATACAGGGTTTTCTGAGCAGTTCTTC. It encodes CASSDTGFSEQFF.